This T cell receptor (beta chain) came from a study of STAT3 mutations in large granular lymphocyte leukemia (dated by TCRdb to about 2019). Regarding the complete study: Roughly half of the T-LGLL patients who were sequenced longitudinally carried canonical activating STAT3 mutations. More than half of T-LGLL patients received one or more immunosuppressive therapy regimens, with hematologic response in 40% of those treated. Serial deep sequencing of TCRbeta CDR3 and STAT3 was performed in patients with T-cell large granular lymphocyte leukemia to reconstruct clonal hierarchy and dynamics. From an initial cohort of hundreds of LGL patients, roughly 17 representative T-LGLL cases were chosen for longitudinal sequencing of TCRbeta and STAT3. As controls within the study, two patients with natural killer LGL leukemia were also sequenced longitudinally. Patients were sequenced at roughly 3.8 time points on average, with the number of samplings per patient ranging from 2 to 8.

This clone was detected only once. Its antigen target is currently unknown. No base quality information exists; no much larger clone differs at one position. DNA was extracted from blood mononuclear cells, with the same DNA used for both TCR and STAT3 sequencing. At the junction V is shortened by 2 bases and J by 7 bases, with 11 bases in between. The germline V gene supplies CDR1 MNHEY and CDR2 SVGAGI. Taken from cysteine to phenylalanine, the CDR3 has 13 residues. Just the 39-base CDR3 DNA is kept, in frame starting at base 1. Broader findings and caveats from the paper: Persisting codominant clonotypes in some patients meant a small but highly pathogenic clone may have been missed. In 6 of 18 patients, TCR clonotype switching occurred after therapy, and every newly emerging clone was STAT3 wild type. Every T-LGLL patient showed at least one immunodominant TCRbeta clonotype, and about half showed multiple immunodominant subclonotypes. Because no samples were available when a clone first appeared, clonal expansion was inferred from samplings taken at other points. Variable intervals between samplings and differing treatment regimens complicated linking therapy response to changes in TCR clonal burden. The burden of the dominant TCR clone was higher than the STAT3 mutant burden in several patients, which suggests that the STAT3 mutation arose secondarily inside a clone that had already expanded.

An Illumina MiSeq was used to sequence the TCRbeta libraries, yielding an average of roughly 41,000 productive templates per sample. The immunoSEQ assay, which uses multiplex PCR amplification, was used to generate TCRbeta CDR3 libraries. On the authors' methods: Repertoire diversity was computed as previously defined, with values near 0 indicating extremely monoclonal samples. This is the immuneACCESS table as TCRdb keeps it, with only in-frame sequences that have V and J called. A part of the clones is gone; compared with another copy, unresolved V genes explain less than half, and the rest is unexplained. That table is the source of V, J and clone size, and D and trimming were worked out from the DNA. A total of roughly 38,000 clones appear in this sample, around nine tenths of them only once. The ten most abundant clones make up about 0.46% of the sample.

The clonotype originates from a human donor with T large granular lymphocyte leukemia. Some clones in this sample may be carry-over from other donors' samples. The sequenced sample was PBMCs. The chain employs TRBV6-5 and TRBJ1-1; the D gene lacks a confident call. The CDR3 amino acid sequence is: CASSYLGRGEAFF. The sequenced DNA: TGTGCCAGCAGTTACCTAGGGCGAGGTGAAGCTTTCTTT.